Detailed here is one T cell receptor (beta chain). Its antigen is not known. These data originate in a study of T cell responses to AZD1222 COVID-19 vaccine. Study observations and caveats: Clonal diversity was possibly underestimated; the donors were predominantly white British and more often female.

There are 15 residues in the CDR3. The germline CDR1 and CDR2 sequences are SGHVS and FQNEAQ. After removal of 4 bases from V and 1 base from J, the junction contained 5 bases not matched to a gene. Clones were read by immunoSEQ multiplex PCR, and TCRdb kept only the in-frame ones, dropping some. There are about 78,000 clones in the sample; roughly nine tenths occur only once, and 2.5% to 4% lies in the top ten. This material consisted of peripheral blood, taken 28 days after the second AZD1222 dose. The rearrangement uses TRBV7-8 and TRBJ2-3; TRBD2 matches at 7 bases. This sequence was found in an adult who received the AZD1222 COVID-19 vaccine. The CDR3 DNA reads TGTGCCAGCAGCTCCAGCGGGGCCCGCACAGATACGCAGTATTTT. Translating gives CASSSSGARTDTQYF.